The 27 T cell receptor beta chains below were found in one sample sequenced in a study of T cell changes during pregnancy in multiple sclerosis. Here immunoSEQ multiplex PCR was the method, and the copy in TCRdb shows in-frame clones only, minus some. The sample records over 70,000 clones, around 90% being singletons. Sequenced material: peripheral blood, taken in the first trimester of pregnancy. Receptors were obtained from a female donor in good health, enrolled as a control in a pregnancy study.

The V call is TRBV7-6, the J call TRBJ2-2; maybe TRBD2 (6 bases). This CDR3 has 15 amino acids. Trimming removed 7 bases at V and 3 bases at J, with 15 bases between. From germline, CDR1 is SGHVS and CDR2 FNYEAQ. Written as DNA, the CDR3 is TGTGCCAGCACCCCCGTGGGGGGTTACACCGGGGAGCTGTTTTTT. This gives the protein CASTPVGGYTGELFF.

For the CDR3, the DNA is TGTGCCAGCAGCCCCCAAGAACAGTTGAACACTGAAGCTTTCTTT. It yields the protein CASSPQEQLNTEAFF. The V call is TRBV9, the J call TRBJ1-1; D uncertain. CDR1 and CDR2 from the germline V gene are SGDLS and YYNGEE. V was clipped by 4 bases and J by 0 bases, with 13 bases between them. The length of the CDR3 is 15 residues.

The genes are TRBV27 and TRBJ2-5; TRBD1 aligns across 7 bases. Looked up from germline, CDR1 is MNHEY and CDR2 is SMNVEV (reference sequence). J lost 4 bases, V lost 3 bases, and 14 bases had no gene match. The CDR3 has 17 amino acids. The CDR3 nucleotides read TGTGCCAGCAGTTTGGGGTCGACAGGGAGTCATGGAGAGACCCAGTACTTC. This translates into CASSLGSTGSHGETQYF.

J is TRBJ2-5 and V is TRBV7-9; perhaps TRBD1 as D (6 bases). Trimming left V 3 bases short and J 2 bases short, with 10 bases between. CDR1 and CDR2 from the germline V gene are SEHNR and FQNEAQ (reference sequence). The CDR3 is made up of 14 amino acids. The CDR3 DNA reads as TGTGCCAGCAGCTTTGCAGGGGCACAAGAGACCCAGTACTTC. Its translation is CASSFAGAQETQYF.

The chain carries TRBV5-4 and TRBJ2-1, with 7 bases matching TRBD2. Germline lookup yields CDR1 SGHNT and CDR2 YYREEE (reference sequence). This CDR3 has 17 residues. The ends lost 6 bases at V and 0 bases at J; junction bases unmatched: 12. This CDR3 reads CASISGGGRGSYNEQFF. The CDR3 DNA sequence: TGTGCCAGCATCTCTGGGGGGGGTCGGGGCTCCTACAATGAGCAGTTCTTC. Filled out from reference TRBV5-4 and TRBJ2-1, the complete variable domain reads ETGVTQSPTHLIKTRGQQVTLRCSSQSGHNTVSWYQQALGQGPQFIFQYYREEENGRGNFPPRFSGLQFPNYSSELNVNALELDDSALYLCASISGGGRGSYNEQFFGPGTRLTVL.

The table lists this clone with a few counts. The chain is built from TRBV14 and TRBJ1-6, with D possibly matching TRBD1 (5 bases). The length of the CDR3 is 13 residues. The V end lost 1 base, the J end lost 10 bases, and 8 bases lay between the germline ends. CDR1 and CDR2 from the germline V gene are SGHDN and FVKESK. The CDR3 spells CASSQGQGSPLHF. The DNA for the CDR3 is TGTGCCAGCAGCCAAGGCCAGGGATCACCCCTCCACTTT.

The chain is built from TRBV19 and TRBJ1-1; 7 bases are a match to TRBD1. CDR3 length equals 13 residues. Germline CDR1 is LNHDA and CDR2 is SQIVND (reference sequence). Germline trimming cut 6 bases from V and 0 bases from J; bases unmatched to any gene: 1. CDR3 protein: CASRGQMNTEAFF. In nucleotides, the CDR3 is TGTGCCAGTAGGGGACAGATGAACACTGAAGCTTTCTTT.

The CDR3 DNA reads TGTGCCAGCAGTTACAGGGCACAGGGAGGGTGGGAGACCCAGTACTTC. Residues: CASSYRAQGGWETQYF. This sequence joins TRBV6-5 and TRBJ2-5, with a weak D call TRBD2 (7 bases). The germline CDR1 and CDR2 sequences are MNHEY and SVGAGI. The CDR3 covers 16 residues. Trimming removed 2 bases from V and 5 bases from J, with 18 bases in between.

CDR3 in amino acids: CASSPRQGSNTEAFF. The DNA for the CDR3 is TGTGCCAGCAGTCCGCGACAGGGGTCGAACACTGAAGCTTTCTTT. This chain joins TRBV28 and TRBJ1-1; 8 bases are a match to TRBD1. The CDR3 spans 15 residues. The junction had 6 bases not matched to a gene; V was cut back by 5 bases and J by 1 base. From germline, CDR1 is MDHEN and CDR2 SYDVKM.

This clone was observed a few times. The chain combines TRBV11-2 with TRBJ2-1, with TRBD2 matching over 12 bases. Germline lookup yields CDR1 SGHAT and CDR2 FQNNGV. There are 15 residues in the CDR3. The V segment lost 5 bases and the J segment 7 bases; nucleotides outside the gene matches: 6. The CDR3 loop is CASSTGLAGNNEQFF. The CDR3 bases are TGTGCCAGCAGCACCGGACTAGCGGGGAATAATGAGCAGTTCTTC.

This sequence joins TRBV4-2 and TRBJ1-1, with D possibly TRBD1 on 5 matching bases. Per germline, CDR1 LGHNA and CDR2 YNFKEQ. With 2 bases removed from V and 11 bases from J, the gap between germline ends came to 21 bases. This CDR3 is 15 amino acids long. CDR3 in DNA: TGTGCCAGCAGCCAAAAATTGGGTCTGGGGGGAGAGGCTTTCTTT. This translates into CASSQKLGLGGEAFF.

This chain joins TRBV6-1 and TRBJ2-3; TRBD1 agrees at 7 bases. CDR3 length: 14 amino acids. Per the germline V gene, CDR1 is MNHNS and CDR2 is SASEGT. V was pared by 6 bases and J by 6 bases, with 9 bases of the junction left unmatched. CDR3 in DNA: TGTGCCAGCAGGGGACAGAACCTCGTGGATACGCAGTATTTT. This codes for CASRGQNLVDTQYF.

The chain couples TRBV7-9 to TRBJ1-2, with a possible D match to TRBD1 (5 bases). V dropped 5 bases and J dropped 5 bases, with 9 bases sitting between them. The CDR3 length is 12 residues. Germline CDR1 reads SEHNR; CDR2 reads FQNEAQ (reference sequence). The CDR3 protein is CASSPGGYGYTF. The CDR3 nucleotides read TGTGCCAGCAGCCCGGGGGGGTATGGCTACACCTTC.

This chain joins TRBV11-2 and TRBJ1-6, with D unclear. Germline CDR1 is SGHAT and CDR2 is FQNNGV. Trimming took 5 bases from V and 10 from J, leaving 15 bases between them. The CDR3 length is 14 residues. This CDR3 is CASSPRSVRSPLHF. CDR3 DNA: TGTGCCAGCAGCCCGCGATCGGTGAGATCACCCCTCCACTTT.

The chain recombines TRBV28 with TRBJ2-1; 7 bases fit TRBD1. The CDR3 runs 15 residues. CDR1 and CDR2 from the germline V gene are MDHEN and SYDVKM. V shed 6 bases, J shed 4 bases, and the junction held 9 bases outside the gene matches. CDR3 nucleotides: TGTGCCAGCAGCCTGCCGGGACAGATTTACAATGAGCAGTTCTTC. It yields the protein CASSLPGQIYNEQFF.

A remark on this clone: A read error may produce the germline difference seen at one junction end. The V call is TRBV28, the J call TRBJ1-1, with 8 bases matching TRBD1. The CDR3 has 12 residues. Germline CDR1 reads MDHEN; CDR2 reads SYDVKM. The CDR3 DNA is TGTGCCAGCAGGTTTATACAGGGGGGGCCGTCGTTT. Translated: CASRFIQGGPSF. The full variable domain, in which reference TRBV28 and TRBJ1-1 provide the parts outside the CDR3, is DVKVTQSSRYLVKRTGEKVFLECVQDMDHENMFWYRQDPGLGLRLIYFSYDVKMKEKGDIPEGYSVSREKKERFSLILESASTNQTSMYLCASRFIQGGPSFGQGTRLTVV.

The chain is built from TRBV7-9 and TRBJ1-3; D is unclear. This CDR3 is built from 16 residues. Germline assignment: CDR1 SEHNR and CDR2 FQNEAQ (reference sequence). Trimming stripped 5 bases from V and 0 bases from J, with 14 bases between. The CDR3 loop is CASSPSYGDSGNTIYF. CDR3 in DNA: TGTGCCAGCAGCCCCTCGTACGGGGACTCTGGAAACACCATATATTTT. The variable domain in full, with the rest retrieved from reference TRBV7-9 and TRBJ1-3, is DTGVSQNPRHKITKRGQNVTFRCDPISEHNRLYWYRQTLGQGPEFLTYFQNEAQLEKSRLLSDRFSAERPKGSFSTLEIQRTEQGDSAMYLCASSPSYGDSGNTIYFGEGSWLTVV.

V is TRBV11-2 and J is TRBJ2-2; maybe TRBD2 (6 bases). The V gene's germline CDR1 is SGHAT and CDR2 FQNNGV. The CDR3 extends over 15 amino acids. Between the trimmed V and J ends, which lost 5 bases and 5 bases, there was a span of 15 bases. CDR3 coding DNA: TGTGCCAGCAGCCCCGGGACTTCCACAACCGGGGAGCTGTTTTTT. Translation: CASSPGTSTTGELFF.

The CDR3 loop is CASSSGQGSGQPQHF. For the CDR3, the DNA is TGTGCCAGCAGCTCGGGACAGGGGTCAGGTCAGCCCCAGCATTTT. V is TRBV7-2 and J is TRBJ1-5; 10 nucleotides match TRBD1. The CDR3 extends over 15 amino acids. From germline, CDR1 is SGHTA and CDR2 FQGNSA. With V trimmed by 4 bases and J by 6 bases, 6 bases remained unmatched.

The rearrangement joins TRBV7-6 to TRBJ1-2; perhaps TRBD1 as D (5 bases). The CDR3 is 14 amino acids. Trimming stripped 0 bases from V and 4 bases from J, with 9 bases between. Germline loops: CDR1 SGHVS, CDR2 FNYEAQ. The CDR3 sequence is CASSLAGGGYGYTF. Written as DNA, the CDR3 is TGTGCCAGCAGCTTAGCGGGGGGAGGCTATGGCTACACCTTC.

This clone was found once. The gene calls are TRBV28 and TRBJ1-1, with TRBD1 matching 7 bases. V shed 2 bases, J shed 6 bases, and the junction held 6 bases outside the gene matches. CDR1 is MDHEN, CDR2 SYDVKM, per germline. The CDR3 consists of 14 residues. The CDR3 coding sequence is TGTGCCAGCAGTTTACAGGGGGTGTTCTCTGAAGCTTTCTTT. Translating gives CASSLQGVFSEAFF.

V and J are TRBV18 and TRBJ1-2; D may be TRBD1 (5 bases). The CDR3 is 13 residues long. Germline V gene data show CDR1 as KGHSH and CDR2 as LQKENI. V gave up 5 bases and J gave up 5 bases, with 12 bases separating them. The CDR3 region has the DNA TGTGCCAGCTCAAGGGGCGCGGGATATGGCTACACCTTC. Translating gives CASSRGAGYGYTF.

The J gene is TRBJ1-2, the V gene TRBV19; D remains ambiguous. CDR3 length: 12 residues. Germline CDR1 LNHDA, CDR2 SQIVND (reference sequence). Trimming stripped 6 bases from V and 7 bases from J, with 12 bases between. The CDR3, as DNA: TGTGCCAGTAGAAGGCCGGAGGGTGGCTACACCTTC. Protein: CASRRPEGGYTF.

The rearrangement uses TRBV7-6 and TRBJ2-7; 7 bases are a match to TRBD1. The CDR3 is 14 amino acids. Germline V CDR1 and CDR2: SGHVS, FNYEAQ. The junction had 7 bases not matched to a gene; V was cut back by 6 bases and J by 2 bases. The CDR3 DNA follows: TGTGCCAGCAGTGGAGGACAGGTGACCTACGAGCAGTACTTC. Amino acid sequence: CASSGGQVTYEQYF.

V gene TRBV27 combines with J gene TRBJ1-1; 9 bases align to TRBD1. The CDR3 runs 16 residues. Germline CDR1 is MNHEY and CDR2 is SMNVEV (reference sequence). J gave up 4 bases and V 8 bases, and 14 bases lay outside the gene matches. CDR3 loop: CASANHPGQGVTEAFF. CDR3 bases: TGTGCCAGCGCAAACCACCCGGGACAGGGAGTCACTGAAGCTTTCTTT.

The genes are TRBV5-4 and TRBJ2-7; 8 bases match TRBD1. V dropped 1 base and J dropped 6; count of bases not matched to a gene: 6. Germline CDR1 is SGHNT and CDR2 is YYREEE (reference sequence). This CDR3 spans 14 amino acids. CDR3 amino acids: CASSLPGGIGEQYF. CDR3 DNA sequence: TGTGCCAGCAGCTTGCCAGGGGGCATCGGCGAGCAGTACTTC.

CDR3 nucleotides: TGTGCCAGCAGCCGCGGGGGTAGCACAGATACGCAGTATTTT. It encodes CASSRGGSTDTQYF. The V and J genes are TRBV7-3 and TRBJ2-3; 7 bases match TRBD2. With V trimmed by 5 bases and J by 0 bases, 2 bases remained unmatched. The length of the CDR3 is 14 residues. The germline V gene encodes CDR1 SGHTA and CDR2 FQGTGA.